Here is one TCR beta chain with its context. These data come from a study of blood T cell repertoires in COVID-19. Overall study: From the United States, Italy and Spain came samples of acute and convalescent COVID-19. PBMCs, B-cell-depleted T cells, or T cells were the source of the cDNA or gDNA that made up the material.

CDR3 length: 13 amino acids. Looked up from germline, CDR1 is MNHEY and CDR2 is SMNVEV (reference sequence). The V and J ends lost 1 base and 8 bases respectively, with 11 bases between them. Per the original data handling: How many nucleated cells were present was estimated from reference gene primer amplification. Libraries were prepared by immunoSEQ multiplex PCR; TCRdb keeps only in-frame clonotypes and omits some of them. The DNA gave D and trimming, while V, J and clone size come from that table. The sample carries fewer than 350,000 clones, 90% recorded once. Those enrolled, adults aged about 18 to 89 years, came from about two dozen US areas.

The chain uses TRBV27 and TRBJ1-2; unclear D gene. This sequence originates from a woman younger than 45 with acute COVID-19. The sample comprised PBMCs or T cells enriched from blood (not recorded which). The CDR3 DNA sequence: TGTGCCAGCAGTTTATATCCCGGGGAGGGCTACACCTTC. It specifies CASSLYPGEGYTF.